The 3 T cell receptor beta chains below all came from one sample that was sequenced in a study of OX40 agonist ivuxolimab in advanced cancers. Sequencing was performed with immunoSEQ multiplex PCR; in TCRdb, only in-frame clones are kept and a portion is missing. The table has about 19,000 clones, less than 85% seen once. The sample consisted of CD4+ or CD8+ T cells sorted from blood, taken in a trial of the OX40 agonist ivuxolimab. The source is an adult with an advanced solid tumor such as melanoma, head and neck, liver or kidney cancer.

The chain couples TRBV9 to TRBJ2-3, with D possibly matching TRBD1 (6 bases). This CDR3 spans 17 amino acids. Germline CDR1 is SGDLS and CDR2 is YYNGEE. V was clipped by 1 base and J by 5 bases, with 20 bases between them. The CDR3: CASSVQPGRQVVDTQYF. CDR3 sequence (DNA): TGTGCCAGCAGCGTACAACCAGGGAGACAGGTGGTAGATACGCAGTATTTT.

This chain links TRBV9 with TRBJ1-5; TRBD1 agrees at 7 bases. J gave up 5 bases and V 0 bases, and 5 bases lay outside the gene matches. The CDR3 is 15 residues long. The germline gives CDR1 SGDLS, CDR2 YYNGEE. The CDR3 protein is CASSVDDRVYQPQHF. The CDR3, as DNA: TGTGCCAGCAGCGTAGACGACAGGGTGTATCAGCCCCAGCATTTT.

The rearrangement joins TRBV7-9 to TRBJ2-1; D unresolved. Germline CDR1 and CDR2: SEHNR and FQNEAQ (reference sequence). This CDR3 is 10 amino acids long. Between the trimmed V and J ends, which lost 4 bases and 5 bases, there was a span of 0 bases. CDR3 sequence reads: CASSYNEQFF. CDR3 coding DNA: TGTGCCAGCAGCTACAATGAGCAGTTCTTC. Complete variable domain (other parts from reference TRBV7-9 and TRBJ2-1): DTGVSQNPRHKITKRGQNVTFRCDPISEHNRLYWYRQTLGQGPEFLTYFQNEAQLEKSRLLSDRFSAERPKGSFSTLEIQRTEQGDSAMYLCASSYNEQFFGPGTRLTVL.